A selection of T cell receptor beta chains follows, all from one sample in a study of blood T cell repertoires in COVID-19. The assay was immunoSEQ multiplex PCR, and TCRdb's table has in-frame clones only and misses some. Here the sample spans some 350,000 clones, about 86% being singletons. Sequencing used peripheral blood. The receptors derive from a man aged 30-40 years with active or convalescent COVID-19. Each CDR3 is given with its conserved first and last residue. Fields, in order: CDR3 protein, CDR3 DNA, J gene, V gene, D gene. The D gene is left open where the match is weak.

CASSPSPGTGRDTGELFF | TGTGCCAGCTCACCTAGCCCCGGGACAGGGCGTGACACCGGGGAGCTGTTTTTT | TRBJ2-2 | TRBV18 | TRBD1
CASGGDRDTEAFF | TGTGCCAGCGGAGGGGACAGGGACACTGAAGCTTTCTTT | TRBJ1-1 | TRBV2 | TRBD1
CASSSSRLAGPSTDTQYF | TGTGCCAGCAGCTCCAGTCGACTAGCGGGGCCTAGCACAGATACGCAGTATTTT | TRBJ2-3 | TRBV11-2 | TRBD2
CASSPPGQGAIGSGYTF | TGTGCCAGCAGCCCCCCGGGACAGGGGGCGATTGGTAGTGGCTACACCTTC | TRBJ1-2 | TRBV3-1/TRBV3-2 | TRBD1
CASSQAPRGGGGAFF | TGTGCCAGCAGCCAAGCCCCAAGGGGGGGCGGAGGAGCTTTCTTT | TRBJ1-1 | TRBV3-1/TRBV3-2 | NA
CASSRHSGGYGYTF | TGTGCCAGCAGTAGACATTCGGGGGGCTATGGCTACACCTTC | TRBJ1-2 | TRBV6-5 | NA
CASSSAGELGNEQFF | TGTGCCAGCAGTTCGGCGGGAGAGTTGGGCAATGAGCAGTTCTTC | TRBJ2-1 | TRBV28 | TRBD2
CATSGHLHTQYF | TGTGCCACCAGCGGCCACCTTCATACGCAGTATTTT | TRBJ2-3 | TRBV15 | NA
CASSKRGGDLAKNIQYF | TGTGCCAGCAGTAAGCGGGGAGGGGACTTAGCCAAAAACATTCAGTACTTC | TRBJ2-4 | TRBV7-2 | TRBD2
CPPTGTPHF | TGCCCCCCCACCGGGACACCCCACTTT | TRBJ2-3 | TRBV5-1 | NA
CASSKLAGIPYEQYF | TGTGCCAGTAGTAAACTAGCGGGGATCCCCTACGAGCAGTACTTC | TRBJ2-7 | TRBV19 | TRBD2
CATSDWDSNEQFF | TGTGCCACCAGTGATTGGGACAGTAATGAGCAGTTCTTC | TRBJ2-1 | TRBV24-1 | TRBD1
CAIGGQGGNSPLHF | TGTGCCATCGGAGGACAGGGGGGGAATTCACCCCTCCACTTT | TRBJ1-6 | TRBV10-3 | TRBD1
CASSPKGAGESNEKLFF | TGTGCCAGCAGTCCCAAAGGAGCCGGGGAAAGTAATGAAAAACTGTTTTTT | TRBJ1-4 | TRBV6-2/TRBV6-3 | NA
CASSFGPAQGITDTQYF | TGTGCCAGCAGCTTCGGCCCGGCACAGGGGATCACAGATACGCAGTATTTT | TRBJ2-3 | TRBV7-3 | TRBD1
CASSRGEGLETQYF | TGTGCCAGCAGCCGCGGAGAGGGCTTGGAGACCCAGTACTTC | TRBJ2-5 | TRBV4-2 | NA
CASSQDQIQYF | TGTGCCAGCAGCCAAGACCAGATTCAGTACTTC | TRBJ2-4 | TRBV3-1/TRBV3-2 | NA
CASSQVAPVAGDTQYF | TGCGCCAGCAGCCAAGTTGCCCCGGTGGCAGGAGATACGCAGTATTTT | TRBJ2-3 | TRBV4-3 | NA
CASSQDRTGGSAGNTIYF | TGCGCCAGCAGCCAAGATCGAACAGGGGGCTCGGCTGGAAACACCATATATTTT | TRBJ1-3 | TRBV4-3 | TRBD1
CASSLTGDSPLHF | TGTGCCAGCAGCTTGACAGGGGACTCACCCCTCCACTTT | TRBJ1-6 | TRBV5-4 | TRBD1
CASSQGRVIYGYTF | TGCGCCAGCAGCCAAGGCAGGGTGATCTATGGCTACACCTTC | TRBJ1-2 | TRBV4-3 | NA
CASSLEGLAVYQQYF | TGTGCCAGCAGCTTAGAAGGACTAGCGGTTTACCAGCAGTACTTC | TRBJ2-7 | TRBV11-2 | TRBD2